This T cell receptor (beta chain) is drawn from a study of early T cells in non-severe SARS-CoV-2 infection. Each single cDNA molecule received a unique molecular identifier. TCRdb re-analysed the 5' RACE reads in MiXCR, keeping a single row per CDR3 protein. This table has 40,000 or so distinct CDR3 sequences, around 5.4% appearing once. This clonotype was recorded at least ten times. Its antigen is still unknown. Deletions cut 7 bases from V and 2 bases from J, with 8 bases between. Germline V gene sequence: CDR1 LGHNT, CDR2 FRNRAP. The CDR3 length is 12 residues. Overall study results and limits: Anti-spike CD8 responses were favored in VDJdb matching, and private and CD4 specificities were missed.

This receptor was obtained from an adult who was a healthcare worker with PCR-confirmed SARS-CoV-2 infection or an uninfected control (not recorded which). Sequencing was performed on whole blood, taken at baseline. The genes are TRBV12-5 and TRBJ2-5; weak D call: TRBD2 (5 bases). The CDR3 reads CASATGQETQYF. For the CDR3, the DNA is TGTGCTAGTGCCACGGGACAAGAGACCCAGTACTTC.